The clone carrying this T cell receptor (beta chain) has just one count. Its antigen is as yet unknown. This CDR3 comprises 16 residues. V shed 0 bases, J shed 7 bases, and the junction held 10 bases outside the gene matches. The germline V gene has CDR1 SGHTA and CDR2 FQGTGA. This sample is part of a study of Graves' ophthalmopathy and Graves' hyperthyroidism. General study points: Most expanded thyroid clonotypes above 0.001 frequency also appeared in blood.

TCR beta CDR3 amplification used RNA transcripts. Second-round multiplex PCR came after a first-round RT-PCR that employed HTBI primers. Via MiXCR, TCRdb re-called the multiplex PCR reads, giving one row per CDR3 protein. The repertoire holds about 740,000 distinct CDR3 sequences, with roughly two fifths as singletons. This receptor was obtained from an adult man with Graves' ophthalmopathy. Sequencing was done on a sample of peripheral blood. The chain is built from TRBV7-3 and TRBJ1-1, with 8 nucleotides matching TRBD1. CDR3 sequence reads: CASSLTVGQAVDEAFF. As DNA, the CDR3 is TGTGCCAGCAGCTTAACGGTGGGACAGGCAGTCGATGAAGCTTTCTTT.